This entry lists 13 T cell receptor beta chains sequenced from one sample in a study of T-cell reconstitution after alpha-beta-depleted transplantation in children. Preparing the TCRbeta library involved the use of unique molecular identifiers. MiXCR was run by TCRdb on the PCR reads, yielding one entry per CDR3 protein. The sample holds under 250,000 distinct CDR3 sequences, roughly a sixth seen once. The material sequenced was PBMCs, mostly from graft donor cells, taken 360 days after TCRalphabeta/CD19-depleted stem cell transplant. These receptors all stem from a male patient between 2 and 10 years old who had a stem cell transplant for acute lymphoblastic leukemia, so the T cells may come from the graft donor.

The sample holds a few counts of this clonotype. This rearrangement joins TRBV4-1 to TRBJ2-4, with 8 nucleotides matching TRBD2. V trimming: 2 bases; J trimming: 0 bases; junction bases outside the gene matches: 6. The CDR3 has 17 residues. Germline CDR1 reads MGHRA; CDR2 reads YSYEKL. The CDR3 protein is CASSQPTSALAKNIQYF. The CDR3 bases are TGCGCCAGCAGCCAACCGACTAGCGCGCTAGCCAAAAACATTCAGTACTTC.

This clonotype was found a few times. The CDR3 DNA reads TGTGCCAGTAGTATAGATTTAAGGCTAGGCACTGAAGCTTTCTTT. Amino acid sequence: CASSIDLRLGTEAFF. The V gene is TRBV19, the J gene TRBJ1-1; D gene ambiguous. This CDR3 region has 15 residues. Germline V gives CDR1 LNHDA, CDR2 SQIVND (reference sequence). Trimming removed 0 bases at V and 4 bases at J, with 12 bases between.

This clonotype was counted many times. The chain is built from TRBV5-1 and TRBJ2-7, with a weak D call TRBD1 (5 bases). Germline CDR1 SGHRS, CDR2 YFSETQ. V was cut by 0 bases and J by 7 bases, with 14 bases left in between. The CDR3 is made up of 14 amino acids. In nucleotides, the CDR3 is TGCGCCAGCAGCTTGGACAGGCACGTGGGGGAGCAGTACTTC. It translates to CASSLDRHVGEQYF.

This clonotype was seen only a few times. The rearrangement joins TRBV19 to TRBJ2-7, with D perhaps assigned TRBD1 or TRBD2 (5 bases each). V lost 5 bases, J lost 1 base, and 9 bases lay in between. The CDR3 consists of 13 residues. Germline V gene lookup returns CDR1 LNHDA and CDR2 SQIVND (reference sequence). The CDR3 sequence is CASSAGTSYEQYF. The CDR3 DNA reads as TGTGCCAGTAGTGCCGGGACGTCCTACGAGCAGTACTTC.

V is TRBV27 and J is TRBJ2-1; no clear D. CDR3 length equals 15 residues. Germline V CDR1 and CDR2: MNHEY, SMNVEV (reference sequence). Trimming removed 0 bases from V and 2 bases from J, with 8 bases in between. The CDR3 DNA follows: TGTGCCAGCAGTTTATCAGGGAATACCTACAATGAGCAGTTCTTC. Protein product: CASSLSGNTYNEQFF.

V is TRBV6-2 or TRBV6-3 and J is TRBJ2-1; a possible D gene is TRBD1 (5 bases). V lost 4 bases and J lost 4, with 11 bases in between. This CDR3 spans 14 amino acids. Germline V gives CDR1 MNHEY, CDR2 SVGEGT. Written as DNA, the CDR3 is TGTGCCAGCAGTTCGATCCAGGGTTACAATGAGCAGTTCTTC. Translation: CASSSIQGYNEQFF.

The J gene is TRBJ2-7, the V gene TRBV5-1; D call uncertain. Trimming removed 0 bases at V and 3 bases at J, with 10 bases between. This CDR3 has 14 residues. Looked up from germline, CDR1 is SGHRS and CDR2 is YFSETQ. The chain's CDR3 is CASSLDIYNYEQYF. Written as DNA, the CDR3 is TGCGCCAGCAGCTTGGACATTTACAACTACGAGCAGTACTTC. Complete variable domain (other parts from reference TRBV5-1 and TRBJ2-7): KAGVTQTPRYLIKTRGQQVTLSCSPISGHRSVSWYQQTPGQGLQFLFEYFSETQRNKGNFPGRFSGRQFSNSRSEMNVSTLELGDSALYLCASSLDIYNYEQYFGPGTRLTVT.

The sample holds a few counts of this clonotype. This chain joins TRBV7-8 and TRBJ2-7, with D unclear. The CDR3 consists of 13 residues. The ends were cut back, 3 bases at V and 6 bases at J, with 12 bases in the middle. Germline loops: CDR1 SGHVS, CDR2 FQNEAQ. The CDR3 region is CASSFTAVGEQYF. DNA for the CDR3: TGTGCCAGCAGCTTTACGGCTGTGGGCGAGCAGTACTTC.

This clonotype was picked up many times. The chain is built from TRBV4-2 and TRBJ2-1; 8 positions match TRBD2. This CDR3 has 16 residues. The J segment lost 4 bases and the V segment lost 0 bases, leaving 5 bases of the junction unmatched. CDR1 and CDR2 (germline): LGHNA, YNFKEQ. The CDR3: CASSQEGSGVYNEQFF. CDR3 bases: TGTGCCAGCAGCCAAGAGGGTAGCGGGGTTTACAATGAGCAGTTCTTC.

This clonotype was found many times. The chain combines TRBV30 with TRBJ2-3, with 8 positions matching TRBD1. Unmatched junction bases numbered 5, after V lost 4 bases and J lost 2 bases. The germline gives CDR1 GTSNPN, CDR2 SVGIG (reference sequence). The CDR3 is made up of 14 amino acids. CDR3: CAWKTGVNTDTQYF. CDR3 coding DNA: TGTGCCTGGAAGACAGGGGTTAACACAGATACGCAGTATTTT. Variable domain in full (rest from reference TRBV30 and TRBJ2-3): SQTIHQWPATLVQPVGSPLSLECTVEGTSNPNLYWYRQAAGRGLQLLFYSVGIGQISSEVPQNLSASRPQDRQFILSSKKLLLSDSGFYLCAWKTGVNTDTQYFGPGTRLTVL.

In its sample, this clonotype was seen a few times. This rearrangement joins TRBV15 to TRBJ1-4, with TRBD1 matching over 10 bases. CDR1 LNHNV and CDR2 YYDKDF come from the germline V gene (reference sequence). Trimming removed 5 bases from V and 7 bases from J; junction bases left unmatched: 10. This CDR3 is 16 amino acids long. CDR3 amino acids: CATSEMGQGNSEKLFF. In nucleotides, the CDR3 is TGTGCCACCAGCGAAATGGGACAGGGGAATAGTGAAAAACTGTTTTTT. Variable domain in full (rest from reference TRBV15 and TRBJ1-4): DAMVIQNPRYQVTQFGKPVTLSCSQTLNHNVMYWYQQKSSQAPKLLFHYYDKDFNNEADTPDNFQSRRPNTSFCFLDIRSPGLGDTAMYLCATSEMGQGNSEKLFFGSGTQLSVL.

This clonotype was seen a handful of times. V and J are TRBV10-3 and TRBJ2-2; no clear D. The CDR3 loop spans 12 amino acids. V lost 4 bases to trimming and J lost 4 bases, with 4 bases between them. CDR1 and CDR2 from the germline V gene are ENHRY and SYGVKD. The CDR3 nucleotides read TGTGCCATCAGTGCTGGCACCGGGGAGCTGTTTTTT. Protein product: CAISAGTGELFF.

The chain joins TRBV5-1 to TRBJ2-1; 10 bases agree with TRBD2. This CDR3 spans 17 amino acids. The germline V gene encodes CDR1 SGHRS and CDR2 YFSETQ. The junction had 10 bases not matched to a gene; V was cut back by 4 bases and J by 3 bases. CDR3 nucleotide sequence: TGCGCCAGCAGCAGCAAGGGACTAGCGAACCTCTACAATGAGCAGTTCTTC. It specifies CASSSKGLANLYNEQFF.